A single TCR beta chain is shown here with its context. What it binds is not known. The data originate from a study of shared clonotypes between healthy human individuals. Overall study findings and caveats: Sampling included only blood; tissue repertoires likely differ.

The data were produced by immunoSEQ multiplex PCR, yet TCRdb's version contains in-frame clones alone and is incomplete. The table lists nearly 500,000 clones, roughly four fifths of them singletons. CDR1 GTSNPN and CDR2 SVGIG come from the germline V gene (reference sequence). The CDR3 covers 13 residues. The V gene lost 6 bases and the J gene lost 0 bases, with 9 bases spanning the gap. The sequence derives from a woman aged 40 to 50 in good health. Some clones in this sample may be carry-over from other donors' samples. This chain links TRBV30 with TRBJ1-3; D not resolved. Sequencing was done on a sample of PBMCs. The CDR3 region has the DNA TGTGCCTGCCGCCGCGGCTCTGGAAACACCATATATTTT. Translated: CACRRGSGNTIYF.